This is a list of T cell receptor beta chains from one sample in a study of shared T cell receptors in the human thymus. Clones were read by immunoSEQ multiplex PCR, and TCRdb kept only the in-frame ones, dropping some. There are about 500,000 clones in the sample; around 78% occur only once, and about 0.012% lies in the top ten. The data also belong to a second study, concerning human thymus T cells.

Sequencing was performed on thymocytes. The origin of the receptors is a boy younger than two with a congenital heart defect. Both conserved end residues are part of each CDR3. D genes are given only for firm matches. Clone size appears in some rows only: once, few, many, or a class for an expanded clone.

j_call,clone_size,d_call,v_call,cdr3_aa,cdr3_nt
TRBJ2-1,-,TRBD2,TRBV6-4,CASSRPLAGGPVNEQFF,TGTGCCAGCAGCCGCCCCCTAGCGGGAGGGCCAGTGAATGAGCAGTTCTTC
TRBJ2-2,-,-,TRBV7-8,CASSPRTTSNTGELFF,TGTGCCAGCAGCCCCCGGACTACCTCGAACACCGGGGAGCTGTTTTTT
TRBJ2-7,-,TRBD2,TRBV4-3,CASSQDRRASGVGEQYF,TGCGCCAGCAGCCAAGATCGGAGGGCTAGCGGGGTCGGGGAGCAGTACTTC
TRBJ1-5,few,TRBD1,TRBV15,CATSSPEGGRAGQPQHF,TGTGCCACCAGCAGTCCCGAAGGGGGCAGGGCAGGTCAGCCCCAGCATTTT
TRBJ2-7,-,TRBD2,TRBV4-3,CASSQDAGGTSYEQYF,TGCGCCAGCAGCCAAGACGCGGGAGGGACCTCCTACGAGCAGTACTTC
TRBJ2-1,-,TRBD1,TRBV5-6,CASSSPGTGAYNEQFF,TGTGCCAGCAGCTCACCCGGGACAGGGGCCTACAATGAGCAGTTCTTC
TRBJ2-1,few,-,TRBV5-1,CASSFGGLIGNEQFF,TGCGCCAGCAGCTTCGGGGGTCTTATCGGGAATGAGCAGTTCTTC
TRBJ1-2,once,-,TRBV27,CASSLYQDSRSYGYTF,TGTGCCAGCAGTTTATACCAGGACTCTCGCAGCTATGGCTACACCTTC
TRBJ2-7,-,TRBD2,TRBV5-1,CASRGGTAIYEQYF,TGCGCCAGCAGGGGGGGGACGGCTATCTACGAGCAGTACTTC
TRBJ2-7,-,TRBD1,TRBV11-2,CASSLDPPGTGLYEQYF,TGTGCCAGCAGCTTAGACCCCCCCGGGACAGGGCTATACGAGCAGTACTTC
TRBJ2-1,-,-,TRBV5-6,CASSSEREPPQEQFF,TGTGCCAGCAGCTCCGAACGGGAGCCCCCCCAAGAGCAGTTCTTC
TRBJ1-5,-,-,TRBV6-6,CASSHQYSNQPQHF,TGTGCCAGCAGCCATCAGTATAGCAATCAGCCCCAGCATTTT
TRBJ2-7,-,TRBD1,TRBV5-4,CASSSLGQGVNLAHYEQYF,TGTGCCAGCAGCTCATTGGGACAGGGGGTCAACCTAGCCCATTACGAGCAGTACTTC
TRBJ2-7,-,-,TRBV5-6,CASSLVDKTYEQYF,TGTGCCAGCAGCTTGGTGGACAAGACCTACGAGCAGTACTTC
TRBJ2-7,once,TRBD1,TRBV14,CASSHGTAYEQYF,TGTGCCAGCAGCCACGGGACAGCCTACGAGCAGTACTTC
TRBJ2-3,-,TRBD1,TRBV6-5,CASSPRTGEADTQYF,TGTGCCAGCAGCCCTCGGACAGGGGAGGCAGATACGCAGTATTTT
TRBJ1-1,-,-,TRBV4-1,CASSRLLHSRVPEAFF,TGCGCCAGCAGCCGGTTGCTCCACTCCAGGGTCCCTGAAGCTTTCTTT
TRBJ1-4,-,-,TRBV27,CASSYPGATNEKLFF,TGTGCCAGCAGTTACCCCGGGGCAACTAATGAAAAACTGTTTTTT
TRBJ2-1,-,TRBD1,TRBV30,CAWNEDRGPYNEQFF,TGTGCCTGGAATGAGGACAGGGGCCCTTACAATGAGCAGTTCTTC
TRBJ2-3,once,TRBD2,TRBV6-5,CASRLTSGSTDTQYF,TGTGCCAGCAGACTGACTAGCGGTAGCACAGATACGCAGTATTTT
TRBJ2-2,few,TRBD2,TRBV11-3,CASSSGLAAPGELFF,TGTGCCAGCAGCTCGGGACTAGCCGCTCCCGGGGAGCTGTTTTTT
TRBJ1-1,-,-,TRBV27,CASSPQRGGREMNTEAFF,TGTGCCAGCAGTCCTCAACGGGGAGGGAGGGAGATGAACACTGAAGCTTTCTTT
TRBJ1-4,-,-,TRBV19,CASSSTEESEKLFF,TGTGCCAGTAGTTCGACAGAGGAGTCCGAAAAACTGTTTTTT
TRBJ2-6,-,-,TRBV19,CASSPSTGSSGANVLTF,TGTGCCAGTAGTCCCTCGACTGGCAGCTCTGGGGCCAACGTCCTGACTTTC
TRBJ2-7,-,TRBD1,TRBV5-6,CASSLSGQGFLLYEQYF,TGTGCCAGCAGCTTGTCGGGACAGGGATTCCTCCTGTACGAGCAGTACTTC
TRBJ2-1,-,-,TRBV5-8,CASSLVPGGVFCEQFF,TGTGCCAGCAGCTTGGTGCCGGGGGGCGTGTTTTGTGAGCAGTTCTTC
TRBJ2-7,-,TRBD2,TRBV6-5,CASSYSSGTAYEQYF,TGTGCCAGCAGTTACTCGAGCGGGACCGCCTACGAGCAGTACTTC
TRBJ2-1,-,-,TRBV20-1,CSARADEQFF,TGCAGTGCTAGAGCCGATGAGCAGTTCTTC
TRBJ1-2,once,-,TRBV25-1,CASSEYEGRNTF,TGTGCCAGCAGTGAATATGAGGGCAGGAACACCTTC
TRBJ1-1,-,TRBD1,TRBV4-3,CASSRSTGRNTEAFF,TGCGCCAGCAGCCGGTCGACAGGGCGGAACACTGAAGCTTTCTTT
TRBJ2-5,-,-,TRBV5-1,CASSYYMYQETQYF,TGCGCCAGCAGCTACTACATGTACCAAGAGACCCAGTACTTC
TRBJ2-7,-,TRBD2,TRBV5-4,CASSLAVLADMLPYEQYF,TGTGCCAGCAGCTTGGCGGTCCTAGCGGACATGTTACCCTACGAGCAGTACTTC
TRBJ1-1,-,-,TRBV4-2,CASSQEYSTFTEAFF,TGTGCCAGCAGCCAAGAGTACAGTACTTTCACTGAAGCTTTCTTT
TRBJ2-1,-,TRBD2,TRBV14,CASSPGSERGGGWQFF,TGTGCCAGCAGCCCGGGTTCCGAGCGGGGCGGGGGATGGCAGTTCTTC
TRBJ1-2,once,TRBD1,TRBV5-1,CASSLTGGSYGYTF,TGCGCCAGCAGCCTGACAGGGGGGAGCTATGGCTACACCTTC
TRBJ2-1,-,-,TRBV5-4,CASSLGDYRPSSYNEQFF,TGTGCCAGCAGCTTGGGTGACTACCGCCCTAGCTCCTACAATGAGCAGTTCTTC
TRBJ2-3,-,-,TRBV4-2,CASAQGCGDTQYF,TGTGCCAGCGCACAGGGCTGTGGGGATACGCAGTATTTT
TRBJ2-1,-,TRBD2,TRBV14,CASSQDLSLAGGPGNEQFF,TGTGCCAGCAGCCAAGATCTTTCACTAGCGGGAGGGCCTGGTAATGAGCAGTTCTTC
TRBJ2-3,-,TRBD2,TRBV25-1,CASSENSGRAGDTQYF,TGTGCCAGCAGTGAAAATAGCGGGAGGGCCGGAGATACGCAGTATTTT
TRBJ1-2,-,TRBD1,TRBV15,CATSPGQGRGYTF,TGTGCCACCAGCCCCGGACAGGGGAGAGGCTACACCTTC